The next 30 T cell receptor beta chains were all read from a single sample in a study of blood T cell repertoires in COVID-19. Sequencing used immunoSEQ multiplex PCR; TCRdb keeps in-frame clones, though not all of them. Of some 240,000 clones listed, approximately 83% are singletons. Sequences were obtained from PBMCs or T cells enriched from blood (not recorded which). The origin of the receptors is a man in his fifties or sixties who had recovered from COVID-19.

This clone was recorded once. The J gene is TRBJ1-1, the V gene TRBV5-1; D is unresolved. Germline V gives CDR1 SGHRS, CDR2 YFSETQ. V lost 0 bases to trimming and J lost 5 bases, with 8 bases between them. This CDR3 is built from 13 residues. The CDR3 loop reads CASSLASRTEAFF. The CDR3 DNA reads TGCGCCAGCAGCTTGGCCTCTCGGACTGAAGCTTTCTTT.

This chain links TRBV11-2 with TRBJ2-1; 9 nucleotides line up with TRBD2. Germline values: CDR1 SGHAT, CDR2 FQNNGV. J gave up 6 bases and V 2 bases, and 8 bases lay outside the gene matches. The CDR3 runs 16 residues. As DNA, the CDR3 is TGTGCCAGCAGCTTAAATCTAGCGGGAAACACCAATGAGCAGTTCTTC. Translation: CASSLNLAGNTNEQFF.

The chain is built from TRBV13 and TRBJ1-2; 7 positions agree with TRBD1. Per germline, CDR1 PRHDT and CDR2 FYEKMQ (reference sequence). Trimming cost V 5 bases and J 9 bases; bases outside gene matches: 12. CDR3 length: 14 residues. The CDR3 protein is CASSRLVGDSSYTF. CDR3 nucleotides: TGTGCCAGCAGCCGACTAGTTGGGGACAGCAGCTACACCTTC.

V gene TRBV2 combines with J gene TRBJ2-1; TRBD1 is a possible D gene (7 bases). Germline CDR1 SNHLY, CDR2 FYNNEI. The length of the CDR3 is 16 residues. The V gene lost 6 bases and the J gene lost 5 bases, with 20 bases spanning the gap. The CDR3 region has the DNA TGTGCCAGCAGGCACGCGGTTACAGGGGAGGACAATGAGCAGTTCTTC. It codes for CASRHAVTGEDNEQFF.

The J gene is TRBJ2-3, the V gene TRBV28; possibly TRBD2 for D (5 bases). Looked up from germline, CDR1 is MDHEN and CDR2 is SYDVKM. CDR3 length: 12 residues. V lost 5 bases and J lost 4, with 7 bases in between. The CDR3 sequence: CASSGGADTQYF. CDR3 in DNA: TGTGCCAGCAGTGGAGGTGCAGATACGCAGTATTTT.

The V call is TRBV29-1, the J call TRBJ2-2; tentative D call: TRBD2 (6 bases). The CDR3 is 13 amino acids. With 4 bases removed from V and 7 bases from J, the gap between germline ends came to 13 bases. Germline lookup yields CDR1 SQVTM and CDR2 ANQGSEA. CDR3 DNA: TGCAGCGTTGTTGTCCTCGGGGGCGGGGAGCTGTTTTTT. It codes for CSVVVLGGGELFF.

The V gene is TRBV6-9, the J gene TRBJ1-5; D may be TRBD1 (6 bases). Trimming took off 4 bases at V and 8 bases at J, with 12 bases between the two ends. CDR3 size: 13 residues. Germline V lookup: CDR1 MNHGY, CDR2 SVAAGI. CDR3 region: CASSWGQREPQHF. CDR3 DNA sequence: TGTGCCAGCAGTTGGGGACAAAGGGAGCCCCAGCATTTT.

The CDR3 spells CASSFGTENTEAFF. In DNA, the CDR3 is TGTGCCAGCAGCTTTGGGACAGAGAACACTGAAGCTTTCTTT. The chain uses TRBV5-6 and TRBJ1-1; TRBD1 matches at 7 bases. The junction had 2 bases not matched to a gene; V was cut back by 2 bases and J by 1 base. In germline, CDR1 is SGHDT, CDR2 YYEEEE. The CDR3 length is 14 residues. The whole variable domain, filled in from reference TRBV5-6 and TRBJ1-1, reads DAGVTQSPTHLIKTRGQQVTLRCSPKSGHDTVSWYQQALGQGPQFIFQYYEEEERQRGNFPDRFSGHQFPNYSSELNVNALLLGDSALYLCASSFGTENTEAFFGQGTRLTVV.

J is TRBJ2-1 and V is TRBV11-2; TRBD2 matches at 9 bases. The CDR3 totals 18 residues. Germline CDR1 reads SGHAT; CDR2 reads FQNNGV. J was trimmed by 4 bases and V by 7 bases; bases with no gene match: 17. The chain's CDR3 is CASTVAGANDLRYNEQFF. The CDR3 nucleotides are TGTGCCAGCACTGTAGCGGGAGCGAACGACTTGCGGTACAATGAGCAGTTCTTC.

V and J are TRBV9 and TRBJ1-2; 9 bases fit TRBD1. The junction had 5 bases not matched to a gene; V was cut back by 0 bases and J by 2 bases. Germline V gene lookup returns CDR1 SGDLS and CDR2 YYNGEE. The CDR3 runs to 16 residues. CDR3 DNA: TGTGCCAGCAGCGTAGACGGACAGGGGCCGAACTATGGCTACACCTTC. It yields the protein CASSVDGQGPNYGYTF. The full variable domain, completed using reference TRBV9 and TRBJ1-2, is DSGVTQTPKHLITATGQRVTLRCSPRSGDLSVYWYQQSLDQGLQFLIQYYNGEERAKGNILERFSAQQFPDLHSELNLSSLELGDSALYFCASSVDGQGPNYGYTFGSGTRLTVV.

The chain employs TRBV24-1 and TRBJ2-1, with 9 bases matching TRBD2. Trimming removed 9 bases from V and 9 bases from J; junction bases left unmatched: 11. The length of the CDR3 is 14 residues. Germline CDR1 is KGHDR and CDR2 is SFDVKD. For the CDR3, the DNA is TGTGCCACCGGGGGACTAGCAGGTTGGGGTGAGCAGTTCTTC. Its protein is CATGGLAGWGEQFF.

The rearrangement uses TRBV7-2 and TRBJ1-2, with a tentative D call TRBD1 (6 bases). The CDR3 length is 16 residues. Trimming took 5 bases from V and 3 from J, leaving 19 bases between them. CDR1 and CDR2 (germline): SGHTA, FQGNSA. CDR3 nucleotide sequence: TGTGCCAGCAGCGGCCCGGACAGCCGAAAGGACTATGGCTACACCTTC. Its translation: CASSGPDSRKDYGYTF.

In nucleotides, the CDR3 is TGTGCCAGCAGTGCCGGACAGGGGAATTACGAGCAGTACTTC. It encodes CASSAGQGNYEQYF. The V call is TRBV9, the J call TRBJ2-7; 9 bases are shared with TRBD1. The CDR3 runs 14 residues. Unmatched junction bases numbered 7, after V lost 5 bases and J lost 4 bases. Germline V gives CDR1 SGDLS, CDR2 YYNGEE. The full variable domain, its missing parts supplied by reference TRBV9 and TRBJ2-7, is DSGVTQTPKHLITATGQRVTLRCSPRSGDLSVYWYQQSLDQGLQFLIQYYNGEERAKGNILERFSAQQFPDLHSELNLSSLELGDSALYFCASSAGQGNYEQYFGPGTRLTVT.

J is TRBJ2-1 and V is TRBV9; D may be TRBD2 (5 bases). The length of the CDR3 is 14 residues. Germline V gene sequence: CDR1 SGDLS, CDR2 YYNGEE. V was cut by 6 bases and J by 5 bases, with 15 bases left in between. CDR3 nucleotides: TGTGCCAGCACGGGCACTAGTACCCACAATGAGCAGTTCTTC. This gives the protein CASTGTSTHNEQFF. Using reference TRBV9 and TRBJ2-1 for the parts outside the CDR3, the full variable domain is DSGVTQTPKHLITATGQRVTLRCSPRSGDLSVYWYQQSLDQGLQFLIQYYNGEERAKGNILERFSAQQFPDLHSELNLSSLELGDSALYFCASTGTSTHNEQFFGPGTRLTVL.

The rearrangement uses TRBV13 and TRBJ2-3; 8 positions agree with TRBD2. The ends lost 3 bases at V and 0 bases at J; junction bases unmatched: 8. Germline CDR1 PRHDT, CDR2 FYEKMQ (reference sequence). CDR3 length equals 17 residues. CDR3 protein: CASSFRAGAVSTDTQYF. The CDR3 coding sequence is TGTGCCAGCAGCTTCCGAGCGGGGGCGGTTAGCACAGATACGCAGTATTTT.

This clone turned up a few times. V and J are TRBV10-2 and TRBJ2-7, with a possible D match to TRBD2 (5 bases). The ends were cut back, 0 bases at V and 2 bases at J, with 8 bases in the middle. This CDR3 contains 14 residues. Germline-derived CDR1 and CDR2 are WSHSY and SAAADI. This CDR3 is CASSESEVTYEQYF. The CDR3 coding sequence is TGCGCCAGCAGTGAGTCGGAGGTAACCTACGAGCAGTACTTC.

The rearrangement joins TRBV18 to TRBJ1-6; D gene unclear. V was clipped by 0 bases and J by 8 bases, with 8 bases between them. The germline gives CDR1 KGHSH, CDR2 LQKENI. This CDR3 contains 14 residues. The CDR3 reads CASSPPGNYSPLHF. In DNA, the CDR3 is TGTGCCAGCTCACCACCCGGGAATTATTCACCCCTCCACTTT. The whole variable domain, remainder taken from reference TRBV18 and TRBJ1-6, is NAGVMQNPRHLVRRRGQEARLRCSPMKGHSHVYWYRQLPEEGLKFMVYLQKENIIDESGMPKERFSAEFPKEGPSILRIQQVVRGDSAAYFCASSPPGNYSPLHFGNGTRLTVT.

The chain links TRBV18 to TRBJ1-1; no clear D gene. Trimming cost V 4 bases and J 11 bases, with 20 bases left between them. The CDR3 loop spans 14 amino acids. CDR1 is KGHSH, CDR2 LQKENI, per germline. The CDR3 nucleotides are TGTGCCAGCTCACGCAGTGTCCAGGTCGAACGGGCTTTCTTT. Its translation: CASSRSVQVERAFF.

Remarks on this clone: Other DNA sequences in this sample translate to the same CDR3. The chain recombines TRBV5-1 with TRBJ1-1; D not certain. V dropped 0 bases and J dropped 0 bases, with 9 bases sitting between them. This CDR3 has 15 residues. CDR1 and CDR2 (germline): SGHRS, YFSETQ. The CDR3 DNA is TGCGCCAGCAGCTTGGGGACGGGATTGAACACTGAAGCTTTCTTT. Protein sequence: CASSLGTGLNTEAFF.

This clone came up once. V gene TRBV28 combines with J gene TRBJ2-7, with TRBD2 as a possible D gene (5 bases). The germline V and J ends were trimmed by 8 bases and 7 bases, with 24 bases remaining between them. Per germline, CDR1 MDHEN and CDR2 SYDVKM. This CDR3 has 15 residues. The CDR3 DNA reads TGTGCCAGCGGAGGAACAGCCGACCCTCGAGGGGAGCAGTACTTC. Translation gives CASGGTADPRGEQYF. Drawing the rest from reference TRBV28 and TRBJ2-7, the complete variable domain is DVKVTQSSRYLVKRTGEKVFLECVQDMDHENMFWYRQDPGLGLRLIYFSYDVKMKEKGDIPEGYSVSREKKERFSLILESASTNQTSMYLCASGGTADPRGEQYFGPGTRLTVT.

This CDR3 reads CASSRDRAYEQYF. The CDR3 coding sequence is TGCGCCAGCAGCCGAGACAGGGCCTACGAGCAGTACTTC. V and J are TRBV10-2 and TRBJ2-7; 7 bases align to TRBD1. Germline values: CDR1 WSHSY, CDR2 SAAADI. V shed 6 bases and J 2 bases; nucleotides not matched to a gene: 4. This CDR3 is built from 13 residues.

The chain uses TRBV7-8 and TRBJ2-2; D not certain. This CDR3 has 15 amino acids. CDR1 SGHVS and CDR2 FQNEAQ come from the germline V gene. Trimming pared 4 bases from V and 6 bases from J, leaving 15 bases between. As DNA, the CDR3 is TGTGCCAGCAGCTCGTACTGGTCCACCGCCGGGGAGCTGTTTTTT. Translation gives CASSSYWSTAGELFF. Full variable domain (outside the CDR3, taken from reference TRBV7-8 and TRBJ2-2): GAGVSQSPRYKVAKRGQDVALRCDPISGHVSLFWYQQALGQGPEFLTYFQNEAQLDKSGLPSDRFFAERPEGSVSTLKIQRTQQEDSAVYLCASSSYWSTAGELFFGEGSRLTVL.

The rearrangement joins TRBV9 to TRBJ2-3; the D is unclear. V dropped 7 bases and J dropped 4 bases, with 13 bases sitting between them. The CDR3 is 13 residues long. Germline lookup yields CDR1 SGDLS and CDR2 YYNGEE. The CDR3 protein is CASGRSFSDTQYF. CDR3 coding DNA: TGTGCCAGCGGTCGGAGTTTTTCAGATACGCAGTATTTT.

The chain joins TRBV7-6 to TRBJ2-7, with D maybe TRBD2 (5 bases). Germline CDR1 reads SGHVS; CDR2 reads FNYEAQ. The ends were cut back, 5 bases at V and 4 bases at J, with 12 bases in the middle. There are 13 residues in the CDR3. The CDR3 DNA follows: TGTGCCAGCAGCCGAGGACTCACTTACGAGCAGTACTTC. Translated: CASSRGLTYEQYF. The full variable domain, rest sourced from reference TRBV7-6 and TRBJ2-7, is GAGVSQSPRYKVTKRGQDVALRCDPISGHVSLYWYRQALGQGPEFLTYFNYEAQQDKSGLPNDRFSAERPEGSISTLTIQRTEQRDSAMYRCASSRGLTYEQYFGPGTRLTVT.

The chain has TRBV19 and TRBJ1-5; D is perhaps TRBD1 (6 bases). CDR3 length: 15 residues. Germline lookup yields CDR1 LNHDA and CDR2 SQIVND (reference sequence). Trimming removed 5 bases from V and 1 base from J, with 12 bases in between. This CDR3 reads CASSGQQGSNQPQHF. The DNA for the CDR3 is TGTGCCAGTAGTGGCCAACAGGGAAGCAATCAGCCCCAGCATTTT. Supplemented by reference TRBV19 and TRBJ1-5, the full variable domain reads DGGITQSPKYLFRKEGQNVTLSCEQNLNHDAMYWYRQDPGQGLRLIYYSQIVNDFQKGDIAEGYSVSREKKESFPLTVTSAQKNPTAFYLCASSGQQGSNQPQHFGDGTRLSIL.

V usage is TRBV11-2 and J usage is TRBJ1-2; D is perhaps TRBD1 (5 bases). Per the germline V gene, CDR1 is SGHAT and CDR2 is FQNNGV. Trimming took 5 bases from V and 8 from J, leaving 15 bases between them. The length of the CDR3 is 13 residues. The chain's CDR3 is CASSVGLQGGYTF. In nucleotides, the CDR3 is TGTGCCAGCAGCGTGGGACTTCAAGGAGGCTACACCTTC.

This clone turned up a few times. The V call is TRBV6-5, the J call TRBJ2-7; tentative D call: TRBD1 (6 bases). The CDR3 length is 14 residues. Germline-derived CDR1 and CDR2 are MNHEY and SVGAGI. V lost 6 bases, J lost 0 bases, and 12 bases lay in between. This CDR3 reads CASSSGQSSYEQYF. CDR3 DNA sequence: TGTGCCAGCAGCTCCGGACAGAGCTCCTACGAGCAGTACTTC.

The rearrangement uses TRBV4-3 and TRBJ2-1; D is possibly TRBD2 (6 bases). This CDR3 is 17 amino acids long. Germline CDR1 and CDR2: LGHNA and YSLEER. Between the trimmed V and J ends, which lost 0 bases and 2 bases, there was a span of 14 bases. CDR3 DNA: TGCGCCAGCAGCCAAGATCTTTCGGCGGGACCCTACAATGAGCAGTTCTTC. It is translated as CASSQDLSAGPYNEQFF.

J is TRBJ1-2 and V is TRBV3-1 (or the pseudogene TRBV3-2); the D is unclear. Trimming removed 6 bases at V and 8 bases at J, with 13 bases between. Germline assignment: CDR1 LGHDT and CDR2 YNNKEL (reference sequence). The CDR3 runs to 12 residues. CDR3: CASRLGLLGYTF. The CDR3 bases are TGTGCCAGCAGATTAGGACTTTTGGGCTACACCTTC.

In DNA, the CDR3 is TGTGCCAGCAGCTCGGACAAGAATCAGCCCCAGCATTTT. Translated: CASSSDKNQPQHF. This sequence joins TRBV7-8 and TRBJ1-5; TRBD1 is a possible D gene (5 bases). V lost 4 bases to trimming and J lost 4 bases, with 8 bases between them. CDR3 length: 13 residues. Germline V gene data show CDR1 as SGHVS and CDR2 as FQNEAQ.